A selection of T cell receptor beta chains follows, all from one sample in a study of T cell responses to AZD1222 COVID-19 vaccine. The data were produced by immunoSEQ multiplex PCR, yet TCRdb's version contains in-frame clones alone and is incomplete. The repertoire includes roughly 170,000 clones, 88% of them detected once, and about 0.53% sits in the top ten. Sequencing used peripheral blood, obtained on day 0 of AZD1222 vaccination. These receptors all stem from an adult in good health. The CDR3 runs from the conserved cysteine through the conserved F or W. A D gene is named only where the DNA matches it firmly.

TRBV4-2	TRBJ2-3	TRBD2	CASSQDKAGGVFTDTQYF
TRBV29-1	TRBJ2-5	-	CSVDLGERETQYF
TRBV12-5	TRBJ2-3	-	CASDSSSFTDTQYF
TRBV28	TRBJ2-7	TRBD1	CASSQPGTGTYEQYF
TRBV5-6	TRBJ1-1	-	CASSLGDTEAFF
TRBV28	TRBJ2-1	-	CASSPGTVSYNEQFF
TRBV28	TRBJ2-2	TRBD1	CASRRDSNTGELFF
TRBV5-3	TRBJ2-1	-	CARSLQGGVNEQFF
TRBV7-3	TRBJ2-7	-	CASSVGLNYEQYF
TRBV29-1	TRBJ1-3	TRBD1	CSGGTDGNTIYF
TRBV18	TRBJ1-1	-	CASSPPRRGAFSDTEAFF
TRBV12-3/TRBV12-4	TRBJ1-5	-	CASSLMGQPQHF
TRBV11-3	TRBJ2-1	-	CASSYRSNEQFF
TRBV30	TRBJ2-1	-	CAWKGLGASSYNEQFF
TRBV11-2	TRBJ1-2	TRBD1	CASSRTGESNYGYTF
TRBV4-1	TRBJ1-6	-	CASSPPGAGNNSPLHF
TRBV28	TRBJ1-1	-	CASSSGSLATEAFF
TRBV4-1	TRBJ2-2	-	CASSPNPQATGELFF
TRBV7-2	TRBJ2-5	-	CASTRGETQYF
TRBV7-8	TRBJ1-2	-	CASSLGGDVGYTF
TRBV9	TRBJ2-7	-	CASSVARGGGGQRNYEQYF
TRBV21-1	TRBJ2-7	-	CASSKRQGYYEQYF
TRBV25-1	TRBJ1-5	TRBD1	CASSDIDRDDQPQHF
TRBV7-3	TRBJ2-3	TRBD2	CASSLRLAGPTDTQYF
TRBV28	TRBJ2-3	-	CASSLTGRQHDTQYF
TRBV12-5	TRBJ1-5	-	CASGYGKNQPQHF
TRBV29-1	TRBJ1-2	-	CSSRGGRQSGYTF
TRBV15	TRBJ1-2	TRBD1	CATSRDMLGGNYGYTF
TRBV7-3	TRBJ2-7	TRBD2	CASSPSGTSGSLGEQYF
TRBV28	TRBJ1-1	-	CASSLLYLRDPNTEAFF
TRBV28	TRBJ1-2	-	CASSGTMRAYGYTF
TRBV28	TRBJ1-1	-	CASSTNDGYTEAFF
TRBV7-2	TRBJ1-1	TRBD1	CASSLAIRGTEAFF
TRBV2	TRBJ2-7	TRBD1	CASSEVPGGAYEQYF
TRBV27	TRBJ1-5	-	CASSFGAGGGQPQHF